What follows describes a single T cell receptor (beta chain). Its specificity is unknown. The repertoire was sequenced with immunoSEQ multiplex PCR; TCRdb's copy has only in-frame clones and lacks some. This sample has roughly 100,000 clones, with roughly nine tenths found just once. This sample is drawn from a study of OX40 agonist ivuxolimab in advanced cancers. Study-level points and caveats: Nonresponders, in some cases, also had low normalized T-cell clonal expansion.

Trimming took 7 bases from V and 2 from J; bases not matched to a gene: 7. The CDR3 is 14 amino acids. Germline V lookup: CDR1 MNHEY, CDR2 SVGAGI. V and J are TRBV6-5 and TRBJ2-7; 8 positions agree with TRBD1. The sequencing used CD4+ or CD8+ T cells sorted from blood, collected in a trial of the OX40 agonist ivuxolimab. The clonotype comes from an adult with an advanced solid tumor such as melanoma, head and neck, liver or kidney cancer. Here the CDR3 DNA reads TGTGCCAGCAAGACAGGGGAGCTTACCTACGAGCAGTACTTC. Translated: CASKTGELTYEQYF.